This T cell receptor beta chain is from a study of cytomegalovirus exposure and HLA in healthy donors. General study findings and limits: In vitro testing confirmed three CMV-associated chains as specific for CMV antigens. Sequencing likely produced, as an artifact, a cluster of highly shared sequence variants.

The PCR used 60 Vbeta and 13 Jbeta primers. Generated by immunoSEQ multiplex PCR, the TCRdb table keeps only in-frame clones and is missing some. The sample contains about 170,000 clones, around four fifths of which appear only once. In germline, CDR1 is SEHNR, CDR2 FQNEAQ (reference sequence). The trim removed 7 bases at V and 6 bases at J, leaving 9 bases unmatched. This CDR3 has 15 residues. As concerns this clone: Its antigen remains unidentified.

V and J are TRBV7-9 and TRBJ2-2, with 9 bases that match TRBD2. This sequence originates from a female donor in good health and CMV-seronegative. Sequencing used PBMCs. DNA of the CDR3: TGTGCCAGCAAGGGCTGGCGGGAGGGCCCCGGGGAGCTGTTTTTT. Translated: CASKGWREGPGELFF.